The clone carrying this T cell receptor (beta chain) was counted only a few times. The sample comes from a study of cytomegalovirus exposure and HLA in healthy donors. PCR amplification relied on 60 Vbeta primers (plus 13 Jbeta primers). TCRdb keeps only in-frame clones here, not all; method: immunoSEQ multiplex PCR. The sample lists fewer than 80,000 clones, 75% seen once, with around 21% in the top ten. The sequence was collected from a woman in her forties in good health and CMV-seropositive. The sequencing sample was made of PBMCs.

The CDR3 loop is CASSLAGQGQPQHF. The CDR3 DNA reads TGCGCCAGCAGCTTGGCAGGCCAGGGGCAGCCCCAGCATTTT. This chain connects TRBV5-1 to TRBJ1-5, with D possibly being TRBD1 (6 bases). The CDR3 contains 14 residues. The V gene lost 0 bases and the J gene lost 7 bases, with 11 bases spanning the gap. Germline assignment: CDR1 SGHRS and CDR2 YFSETQ.